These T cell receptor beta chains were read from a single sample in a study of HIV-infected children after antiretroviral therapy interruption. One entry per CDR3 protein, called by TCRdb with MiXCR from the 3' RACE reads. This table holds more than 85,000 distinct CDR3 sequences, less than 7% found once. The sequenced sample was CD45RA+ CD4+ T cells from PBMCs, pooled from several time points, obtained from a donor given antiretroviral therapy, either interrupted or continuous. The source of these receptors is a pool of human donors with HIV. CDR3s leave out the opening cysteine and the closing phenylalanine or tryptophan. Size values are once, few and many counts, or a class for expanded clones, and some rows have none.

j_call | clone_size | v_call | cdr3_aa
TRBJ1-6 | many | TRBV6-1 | ASSEVGRYNSPLH
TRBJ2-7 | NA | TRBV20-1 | SASPGTKDEQY
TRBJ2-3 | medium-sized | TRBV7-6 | ASSLLAGVADTQY
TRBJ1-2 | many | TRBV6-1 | ANAGLNYGYT
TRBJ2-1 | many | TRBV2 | ASRSQGYNEQF
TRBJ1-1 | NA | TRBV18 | ASSLRQGPMNTEAF
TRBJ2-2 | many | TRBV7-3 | ASSSLGSKVVAGELF
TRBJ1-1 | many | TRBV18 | ASSPRTGRSTEAF
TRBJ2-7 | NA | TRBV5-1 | ASNPYEQY
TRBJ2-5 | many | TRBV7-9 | ASKPSVRGDQETQY
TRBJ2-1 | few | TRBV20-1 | SAPLAGSNNEQF
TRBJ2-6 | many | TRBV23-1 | ASSQPGRGGANVLT
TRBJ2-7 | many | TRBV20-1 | SAKDWGAKEQY
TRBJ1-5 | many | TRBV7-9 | ASSLNSGIQPQH
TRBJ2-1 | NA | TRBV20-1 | SAGPSFEGEQF
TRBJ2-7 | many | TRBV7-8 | ASSRGQQSRAPTYEQY
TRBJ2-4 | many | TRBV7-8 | ASSTAGTPRRY
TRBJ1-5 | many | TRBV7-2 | ASSFWGSNQPQH
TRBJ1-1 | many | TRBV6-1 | ASSGFQGSEAF
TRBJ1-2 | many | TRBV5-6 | ASSHTLTGEKEGYT
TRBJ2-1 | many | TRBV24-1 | ATSVRGEQF
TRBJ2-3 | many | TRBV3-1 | ATTRGGNTDTQY